The T cell receptor (beta chain) under discussion was sequenced for a study of Ad26.COV2.S vaccination and SARS-CoV-2 variants. About the research overall: Ad26.COV2.S given intramuscularly, once or twice 56 days apart.

The sample's treatment: 15 to 20 received Ad26.COV2.S at low or high dose, single or two shots; five or six received placebo; per-sample allocation not given. Sampling occurred on day 63 after the first vaccine or placebo injection. Using immunoSEQ multiplex PCR, the repertoire was profiled, and TCRdb retains in-frame clones only, with some absent. This table holds more than 300,000 clones, 70% to 90% found once. Regarding this clone: Its specificity is unknown.

Study conclusions and caveats: Placebo recipients and vaccine recipients were similar in non-spike TCR breadth.

The specimen comprised peripheral blood, sampled in a trial of Ad26.COV2.S vaccine versus placebo. This TCR was sampled from a person aged 18-60 years who received the Ad26.COV2.S COVID-19 vaccine or a placebo.

CDR3 protein: CASSPWDLSGSEQYF. CDR3 in DNA: TGTGCCAGCAGCCCATGGGACTTATCTGGGAGCGAGCAGTACTTC. V is TRBV3-1 (or the pseudogene TRBV3-2) and J is TRBJ2-7, with a tentative D call TRBD2 (6 bases). This CDR3 spans 15 amino acids. Germline V gives CDR1 LGHDT, CDR2 YNNKEL (reference sequence). Trimming removed 4 bases from V and 6 bases from J, with 19 bases in between.